These T cell receptor beta chains were read from a single sample in a study of blood T cell repertoires in COVID-19. Clones were sequenced by immunoSEQ multiplex PCR, and TCRdb holds only the in-frame ones, with some missing. The sample records approximately 240,000 clones, 75% to 90% being singletons. The source material was PBMCs or T cells enriched from blood (not recorded which). These receptors originate from a young woman with acute COVID-19. Each CDR3 is given with its conserved first and last residue. The D gene is left open where the match is weak. Clone sizes are given selectively: once, few, many, or a class where the clone is expanded.

j_call clone_size v_call d_call cdr3_aa cdr3_nt
TRBJ2-7 medium-sized TRBV4-3 TRBD2 CASSQDLPSGLLSYEQYF TGCGCCAGCAGCCAAGATCTTCCTAGCGGGCTATTATCCTACGAGCAGTACTTC
TRBJ2-3 - TRBV28 - CASSLFPSGSTDTQYF TGTGCCAGCAGTTTATTCCCGTCGGGGAGCACAGATACGCAGTATTTT
TRBJ2-3 - TRBV5-1 TRBD1 CASSLQGAPTDTQYF TGCGCCAGCAGCTTACAGGGGGCCCCCACAGATACGCAGTATTTT
TRBJ1-1 - TRBV7-8 - CASSLDARDAEAFF TGTGCCAGCAGCTTAGATGCCAGGGATGCTGAAGCTTTCTTT
TRBJ2-5 - TRBV15 - CATSSRVVETQYF TGTGCCACCAGCAGTCGGGTGGTAGAGACCCAGTACTTC
TRBJ1-2 - TRBV27 TRBD1 CASSGTGDFNYGYTF TGTGCCAGCTCCGGGACAGGGGATTTCAACTATGGCTACACCTTC
TRBJ1-3 - TRBV18 - CASSPGRRQDLGNTIYF TGTGCCAGCTCACCAGGTAGACGACAGGACCTCGGAAACACCATATATTTT
TRBJ1-1 - TRBV11-2 - CASSLAPGAEAFF TGTGCCAGCAGCCTAGCTCCCGGAGCTGAAGCTTTCTTT
TRBJ2-1 - TRBV5-1 - CASSLGPTLRQANNEQFF TGCGCCAGCAGCTTGGGTCCCACCCTAAGACAGGCGAACAATGAGCAGTTCTTC
TRBJ2-3 - TRBV19 TRBD2 CASSLLAGITDTQYF TGTGCCAGTAGTTTATTAGCGGGGATCACAGATACGCAGTATTTT
TRBJ2-1 - TRBV6-5 - CASSPVRGTYNEQFF TGTGCCAGCAGTCCCGTCCGCGGCACCTACAATGAGCAGTTCTTC
TRBJ2-7 - TRBV7-9 TRBD1 CASSSYRDSLYEQYF TGTGCCAGCAGCAGCTACAGGGACAGCCTCTACGAGCAGTACTTC
TRBJ1-3 - TRBV7-2 - CASSNFSGNTIYF TGTGCCAGCAGCAACTTCTCTGGAAACACCATATATTTT
TRBJ2-5 - TRBV11-3 TRBD1 CASSPTGGQETQYF TGTGCCAGCAGCCCAACAGGGGGCCAAGAGACCCAGTACTTC